The TCR beta chain described here comes from a study of blood T cells in healthy people across ages. CDR1 and CDR2 from the germline V gene are MNHNS and SASEGT. This CDR3 is built from 15 residues. Trimming took off 4 bases at V and 4 bases at J, with 16 bases between the two ends. A note on this clonotype: Its antigen is currently unknown.

Findings of the study overall: Per-million-T-cell TCR beta diversity fell roughly linearly with age.

Next came a second PCR, run for roughly 6 to 11 cycles, which used a sample-barcoded 5' primer along with a J-beta primer mix. TCRdb reanalysed the 5' RACE reads using MiXCR and keeps one entry per CDR3 protein. The sample yields fewer than 800,000 distinct CDR3 sequences, over 45% seen once. V usage is TRBV6-1 and J usage is TRBJ1-2; D call uncertain. Sample: blood. The receptor comes from a woman aged 55-69 years in good health. The CDR3 DNA sequence: TGTGCCAGCAGTGCTTCTCCGGACGGAGGCTATGGCTACACCTTC. The encoded protein is CASSASPDGGYGYTF.